A single T cell receptor beta chain is shown here with its context. Its binding antigen is unknown. No clone much larger than this one lies a single base away; base qualities are absent. The sample belongs to a study of OX40 agonist ivuxolimab in advanced cancers. At the level of the whole study: The costimulatory receptor OX40 (CD134) was targeted by ivuxolimab, a fully human IgG2 agonistic monoclonal antibody. Intravenous ivuxolimab was administered to patients every 2 weeks at six dose levels: 0.01, 0.1, 0.3, 1.5, 3 and 10 mg/kg. Peripheral TCRbeta sequencing was intended to test whether TCR sequence diversity was altered and clonal T-cell expansion was caused by ivuxolimab. In the dose-escalation cohort, 82.7% of patients were male, and the mean age was about 55 years, with a range of about 20 to 90. Three dose-escalation patients achieved partial responses, one with hepatocellular carcinoma and two with cutaneous melanoma. Among the roughly 54 dose-escalation patients, some 20 had hepatocellular carcinoma, around 15 melanoma, 9 renal cell carcinoma and 9 head and neck cancer. The paper covers the monotherapy dose-escalation part of the phase I ivuxolimab trial, which included N ≈ 57 patients. Prior anti-PD-1, anti-PD-L1 or anti-CTLA-4 therapy was permitted, and checkpoint inhibitors had been received by less than 45% of dose-escalation patients.

Paper-wide results and their limitations: The antigen specificity of the clonally expanded peripheral T cells was not determined. After ivuxolimab, CD8+ T cells had more expanded clones than CD4+ T cells on average. Partial responders in the 0.1-3.0 mg/kg groups had among the lowest normalized peripheral clonal expansion, especially among CD8+ T cells. Clonal expansion of both CD4+ and CD8+ blood T cells was observed from baseline to week 6 at doses 0.1 to 3.0 mg/kg. Low levels of normalized T-cell clonal expansion were also seen in some patients who did not respond.

For sequencing of the TCRbeta CDR3 region, genomic DNA was extracted from the sorted cells. The immunoSEQ Assay was used to sequence the TCRbeta CDR3 regions. TCRdb carries this immuneACCESS record with in-frame sequences only. Its versions omit some clonotypes, under half of them owing to an unresolved V gene in the studies checked, with the rest unexplained. This sample gives 80,000 or so clones in total; approximately 92% of them show up just once. Jointly, the top ten make up over 0.55% of the sample. Patients with a history of autoimmune disease or receiving systemic immunosuppression were excluded from the trial. Peripheral blood for TCR sequencing was collected from all dose cohorts at baseline, on cycle 4 day 1, and on cycle 7 day 1. Samples were obtained from an open-label, multicenter, first-in-human phase I dose-escalation trial of ivuxolimab. Adults with locally advanced or metastatic head and neck squamous cell, hepatocellular, melanoma or renal cell carcinoma were enrolled in the trial. Before TCR sequencing, CD4+ T cells and CD8+ T cells from peripheral blood were sorted into separate populations.

From cysteine to phenylalanine, the CDR3 is 14 amino acids long. Only CDR3 DNA remains: 42 bases, in frame from the first base. Per the germline V gene, SQVTM is the CDR1 and ANQGSEA is the CDR2. The germline ends are 15 bases apart after V is trimmed by 4 bases and J by 5 bases. This material consisted of CD4+ or CD8+ T cells sorted from blood, taken in a trial of the OX40 agonist ivuxolimab. The receptor chain draws on TRBV29-1 and TRBJ2-1, with TRBD2 as a weak D call on 5 bases. The origin of this receptor is an adult with an advanced solid tumor such as melanoma, head and neck, liver or kidney cancer. The CDR3: CSVVKRFPDNEQFF. The DNA sequence reads TGCAGCGTTGTAAAGCGGTTCCCGGACAATGAGCAGTTCTTC.